The T cell receptor (beta chain) under discussion was sequenced for a study of blood T cell repertoires in COVID-19. CDR1 and CDR2 (germline): KGHSH, LQKENI. The CDR3 sequence is 14 residues long. Trimming cost V 3 bases and J 0 bases, with 9 bases left between them. Authors' processing steps: Estimation of nucleated cell counts was performed using reference gene primer amplification. The protocol was immunoSEQ multiplex PCR, while the TCRdb copy is restricted to in-frame clones and leaves out a portion. V and J calls and clone size are those listed in that table; D and trimming were worked out from the DNA. The profile covers about 220,000 clones, with under 90% appearing a single time and about 3.8% taken by the ten largest.

The chain employs TRBV18 and TRBJ2-7; tentatively, D is TRBD2 (5 bases). What was sequenced was peripheral blood. The receptor was derived from a woman aged 80 or older with acute or convalescent COVID-19. DNA for the CDR3: TGTGCCAGCTCACCTAGACGGGACTCCTACGAGCAGTACTTC. It specifies CASSPRRDSYEQYF.